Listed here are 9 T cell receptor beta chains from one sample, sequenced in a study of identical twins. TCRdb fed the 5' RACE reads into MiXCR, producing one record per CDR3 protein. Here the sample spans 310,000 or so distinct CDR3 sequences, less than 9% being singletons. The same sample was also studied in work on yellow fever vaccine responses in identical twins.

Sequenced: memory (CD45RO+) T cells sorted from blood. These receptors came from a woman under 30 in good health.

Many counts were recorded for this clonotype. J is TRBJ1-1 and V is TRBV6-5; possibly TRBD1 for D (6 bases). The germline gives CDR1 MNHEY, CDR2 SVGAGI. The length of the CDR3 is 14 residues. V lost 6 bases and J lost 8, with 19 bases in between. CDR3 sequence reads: CASRHSSTGLEAFF. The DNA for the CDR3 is TGTGCCAGCAGACACTCCTCGACAGGCCTAGAAGCTTTCTTT.

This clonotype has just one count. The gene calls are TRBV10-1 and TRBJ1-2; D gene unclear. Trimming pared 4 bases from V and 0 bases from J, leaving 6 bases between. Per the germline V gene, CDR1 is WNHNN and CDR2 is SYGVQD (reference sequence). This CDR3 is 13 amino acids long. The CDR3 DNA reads TGCGCCAGCAGTGCTAGAGCTAACTATGGCTACACCTTC. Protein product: CASSARANYGYTF.

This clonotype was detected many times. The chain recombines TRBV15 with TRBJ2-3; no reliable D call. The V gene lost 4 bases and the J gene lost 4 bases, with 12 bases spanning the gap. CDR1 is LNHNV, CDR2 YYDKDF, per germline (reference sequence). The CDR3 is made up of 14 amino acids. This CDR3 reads CATSKGRDPDTQYF. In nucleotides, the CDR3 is TGTGCCACCAGCAAAGGAAGAGACCCAGATACGCAGTATTTT.

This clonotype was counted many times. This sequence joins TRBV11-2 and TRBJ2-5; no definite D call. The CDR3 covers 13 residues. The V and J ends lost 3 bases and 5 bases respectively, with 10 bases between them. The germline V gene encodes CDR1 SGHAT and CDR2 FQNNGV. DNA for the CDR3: TGTGCCAGCAGCTTTAGTCGTGGCGAGACCCAGTACTTC. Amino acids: CASSFSRGETQYF.

In DNA, the CDR3 is TGCGCCAGCAGTGAGTTCCTGACGGCGGGGGGTGCAGATACGCAGTATTTT. As protein: CASSEFLTAGGADTQYF. V and J are TRBV10-1 and TRBJ2-3; 8 nucleotides match TRBD2. The ends lost 1 base at V and 4 bases at J; junction bases unmatched: 10. The CDR3 spans 17 residues. Germline V gives CDR1 WNHNN, CDR2 SYGVQD (reference sequence).

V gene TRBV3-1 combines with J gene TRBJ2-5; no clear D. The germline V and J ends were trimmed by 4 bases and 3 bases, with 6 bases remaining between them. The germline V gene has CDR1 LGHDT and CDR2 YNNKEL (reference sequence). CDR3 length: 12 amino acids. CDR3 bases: TGTGCCAGCAGCCCAATAAAAGAGACCCAGTACTTC. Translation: CASSPIKETQYF.

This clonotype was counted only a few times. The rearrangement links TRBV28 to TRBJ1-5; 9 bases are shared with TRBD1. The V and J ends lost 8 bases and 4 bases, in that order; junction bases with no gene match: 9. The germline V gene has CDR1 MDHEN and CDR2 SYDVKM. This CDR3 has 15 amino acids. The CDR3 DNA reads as TGTGCCAGCGGAACCACCGGGACAGGGAATCAGCCCCAGCATTTT. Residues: CASGTTGTGNQPQHF.

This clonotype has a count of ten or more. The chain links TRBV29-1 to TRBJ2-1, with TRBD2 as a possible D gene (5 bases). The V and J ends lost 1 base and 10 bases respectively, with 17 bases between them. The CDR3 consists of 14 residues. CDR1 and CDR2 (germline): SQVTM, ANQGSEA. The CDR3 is CSVEGDRSTGEQFF. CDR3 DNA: TGCAGCGTTGAAGGCGACCGATCTACGGGGGAGCAGTTCTTC.

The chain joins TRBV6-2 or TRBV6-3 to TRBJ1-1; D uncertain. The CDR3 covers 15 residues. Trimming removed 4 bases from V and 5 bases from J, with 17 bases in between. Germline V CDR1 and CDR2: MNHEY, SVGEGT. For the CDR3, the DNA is TGTGCCAGCAGTTTTCTGGCAGTCGGCGGAACTGAAGCTTTCTTT. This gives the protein CASSFLAVGGTEAFF.